The rows below give T cell receptor beta chains drawn from one sample of a study of beta chain features in type 1 diabetes. The table came from immunoSEQ multiplex PCR; TCRdb's copy has only in-frame clones and leaves some out. The sample lists 300,000 to 400,000 clones; 10% to 15% were seen once. The material sequenced was naive CD4+ T cells from blood. The receptors here all came from a man aged 18 to 35 in good health. Both conserved end residues are part of each CDR3. D genes are given only for firm matches. Size tells how often a clone was seen (once, few, many) or the class of an expanded clone, and some rows leave it out.

few,TRBV29-1,TRBJ2-7,-,TGCAGCGTTAGAGCAGGGGCCTCCTACGAGCAGTACTTC,CSVRAGASYEQYF
-,TRBV6-5,TRBJ2-3,-,TGTGCCAGCAGTTGGAACAGGGTGGCAGATACGCAGTATTTT,CASSWNRVADTQYF
many,TRBV15,TRBJ2-7,TRBD2,TGTGCCACCAGCAGACTAGCGGCAAGCAACGAGCAGTACTTC,CATSRLAASNEQYF
-,TRBV25-1,TRBJ2-7,TRBD1,TGTGCCAGCAGTCGTGCCGGGACAGGTGGGTACGAGCAGTACTTC,CASSRAGTGGYEQYF
-,TRBV11-3,TRBJ2-3,TRBD2,TGTGCCAGCAGCGTCGGGACTAGCGGGCGCACAGATACGCAGTATTTT,CASSVGTSGRTDTQYF
-,TRBV14,TRBJ2-5,-,TGTGCCAGCAGCCAAGTAGGGGCCCAGGAGACCCAGTACTTC,CASSQVGAQETQYF
-,TRBV9,TRBJ2-1,-,TGTGCCAGCAGCGTAGGGTCGGGGCAGTTCTTC,CASSVGSGQFF
few,TRBV10-3,TRBJ2-3,TRBD2,TGTGCCATCAGTTCCGGGACTAGCGGCACAGATACGCAGTATTTT,CAISSGTSGTDTQYF
-,TRBV4-2,TRBJ2-1,TRBD2,TGTGCCAGCAGCCAAGTTACTAGCGGGAGGGCCTACAATGAGCAGTTCTTC,CASSQVTSGRAYNEQFF
few,TRBV25-1,TRBJ2-4,-,TGTGCCAGCAGTGAAACCAGGCGGGGAAAAAACATTCAGTACTTC,CASSETRRGKNIQYF
-,TRBV6-1,TRBJ1-1,-,TGTGCCAGCAGTTCCACTTGGAGGGATGGTGAAGCTTTCTTT,CASSSTWRDGEAFF
few,TRBV29-1,TRBJ2-7,-,TGCAGCGTTGAATGGAGGGGAACACGGGCCTACGAGCAGTACTTC,CSVEWRGTRAYEQYF
-,TRBV4-1,TRBJ1-2,-,TGCGCCAGCAGCCAAGTCCTGGGGCCGACTGATGGCTACACCTTC,CASSQVLGPTDGYTF
few,TRBV4-3,TRBJ2-5,-,TGCGCCAGCAGCCAAGAAGCACCCATAACAGCGGGGACCCAGTACTTC,CASSQEAPITAGTQYF
few,TRBV28,TRBJ1-1,-,TGTGCCAGCAGTCGGGAATTAAATGAAGCTTTCTTT,CASSRELNEAFF
few,TRBV7-9,TRBJ1-4,TRBD1,TGTGCCACCAGTTTAGACAGGGGGCGTGAAAAACTGTTTTTT,CATSLDRGREKLFF
-,TRBV10-3,TRBJ1-2,TRBD1,TGTGCCATCAGGCAGGGGGACTATGGCTACACCTTC,CAIRQGDYGYTF
-,TRBV5-1,TRBJ2-3,TRBD1,TGCGCCAGCAGCTCGACAGGGTTGACAGATACGCAGTATTTT,CASSSTGLTDTQYF
few,TRBV7-9,TRBJ1-5,-,TGTGCCAGCAGCCGCACAGATCGGCCCCAGCATTTT,CASSRTDRPQHF
-,TRBV7-9,TRBJ1-2,-,TGTGCCAGCGCCCCACAGGTCTATGGCTACACCTTC,CASAPQVYGYTF
-,TRBV19,TRBJ1-6,-,TGTGCCAGTAGTATAGTCGGTTCACCCCTCCACTTT,CASSIVGSPLHF
few,TRBV4-1,TRBJ2-7,-,TGCGCCAGCAGCCTCGAAAGAGGGGGACCCTACGAGCAGTACTTC,CASSLERGGPYEQYF
-,TRBV10-3,TRBJ2-7,TRBD2,TGTGCCATCAGCCGAGCGGGGGCGACCTACGAGCAGTACTTC,CAISRAGATYEQYF
-,TRBV5-4,TRBJ2-2,-,TGTGCCAGCAGCCCAGGGTGGACGCTCGGCACCGGGGAGCTGTTTTTT,CASSPGWTLGTGELFF
-,TRBV15,TRBJ2-7,-,TGTGCCACCAGCAGAGGGGGGCAGACCGAGCAGTACTTC,CATSRGGQTEQYF
-,TRBV5-1,TRBJ2-3,TRBD2,TGCGCCAGCAGCCCGGGGACTAGTCTAGATACGCAGTATTTT,CASSPGTSLDTQYF
few,TRBV28,TRBJ2-5,-,TGTGCCAGCAGTCCCCCGGACAGCCAAGAGACCCAGTACTTC,CASSPPDSQETQYF
-,TRBV29-1,TRBJ1-3,TRBD1,TGCAGCGTCCAACAGGGGGGCGGAAACACCATATATTTT,CSVQQGGGNTIYF
-,TRBV6-6,TRBJ2-1,-,TGTGCCAGGGGTCTCGCGGGTGGCAATGAGCAGTTCTTC,CARGLAGGNEQFF
few,TRBV2,TRBJ2-3,-,TGTGCCAGCAGTGAAGGGGGCGGCTCAGATACGCAGTATTTT,CASSEGGGSDTQYF
-,TRBV4-3,TRBJ2-7,-,TGCGCCAGCAGCCAAGCTTTACAGGCGGAGCAGTACTTC,CASSQALQAEQYF
few,TRBV9,TRBJ1-2,-,TGTGCCAGCAGCGTAGGCCAGGGTCATGGCTACACCTTC,CASSVGQGHGYTF
few,TRBV27,TRBJ1-1,-,TGTGCCAGCAGTTCCACTGGAGCCCGTGGAGCTTTCTTT,CASSSTGARGAFF
few,TRBV30,TRBJ2-3,TRBD2,TGTGCCTGGAGTGCCGGACTAGCGGGAGGTACAGATACGCAGTATTTT,CAWSAGLAGGTDTQYF
few,TRBV2,TRBJ1-2,-,TGTGCCAGCAGTGAACAGGGAGGCTACACCTTC,CASSEQGGYTF
-,TRBV13,TRBJ2-5,TRBD1,TGTGCCAGCAGCACAGGGGGTGAGGGATACCAAGAGACCCAGTACTTC,CASSTGGEGYQETQYF
few,TRBV6-1,TRBJ2-4,TRBD1,TGTGCCAGCAGTCCCCGACAGGGTGGGAACATTCAGTACTTC,CASSPRQGGNIQYF
few,TRBV28,TRBJ2-4,TRBD2,TGTGCCAGCAGTTTTCCAGGACTAGGAAGAAACATTCAGTACTTC,CASSFPGLGRNIQYF
few,TRBV4-2,TRBJ1-4,-,TGTGCCAGCAGCCGGGGTACAGGGAGCCTTAATGAAAAACTGTTTTTT,CASSRGTGSLNEKLFF
-,TRBV10-3,TRBJ2-5,-,TGTGCCATCAGCCCCGGCGGGGTCCAAGAGACCCAGTACTTC,CAISPGGVQETQYF
-,TRBV14,TRBJ2-7,-,TGTGCCAGCAGCCAAATGTCAGGGGCGAAGTACTTC,CASSQMSGAKYF
few,TRBV19,TRBJ2-6,-,TGTGCCACCTCATACCAGGCTGGGGCCAACGTCCTGACTTTC,CATSYQAGANVLTF
-,TRBV4-3,TRBJ2-7,TRBD1,TGCGCCAGCAGCCAAGAGGTTATAGGGGGCGGATTTAGCTACGAGCAGTACTTC,CASSQEVIGGGFSYEQYF
few,TRBV30,TRBJ1-4,TRBD1,TGTGCCTGGAGAGACGGGACAGGGGGGAGTAATGAAAAACTGTTTTTT,CAWRDGTGGSNEKLFF
-,TRBV11-3,TRBJ2-1,TRBD2,TGTGCCAGCAGCTTAGTATGGCGGGGGGGCAATGAGCAGTTCTTC,CASSLVWRGGNEQFF
-,TRBV30,TRBJ2-7,TRBD1,TGTGCCTGCCATACCGACAGGGGAACCTACGAGCAGTACTTC,CACHTDRGTYEQYF
-,TRBV7-2,TRBJ1-2,-,TGTGCCAGCAGCTTAGGTGGGGGGGATGGCTATGGCTACACCTTC,CASSLGGGDGYGYTF
-,TRBV5-1,TRBJ2-5,TRBD1,TGCGCCAGCAGCTTGGGGGTGACAGGGGGCTCGTCGGAGACCCAGTACTTC,CASSLGVTGGSSETQYF
once,TRBV7-2,TRBJ2-7,TRBD2,TGTGCCAGCAGCGGGACTAGAACAAGCTCCTACGAGCAGTACTTC,CASSGTRTSSYEQYF
few,TRBV7-2,TRBJ2-1,TRBD2,TGTGCCAGCAGCTTAGTTGGGACTAGCGGGAGTGATGAGCAGTTCTTC,CASSLVGTSGSDEQFF